Listed here are 22 T cell receptor beta chains from one sample, sequenced in a study of glioma-infiltrating T cells after dendritic cell vaccination. Time point defined: after dendritic cell vaccination, including at tumor progression/relapse. TCRdb keeps only in-frame clones here, not all; method: immunoSEQ multiplex PCR. The sample records more than 95,000 clones, 65% to 85% being singletons. Sequences were derived from blood, sampled after dendritic cell vaccination. Source of these receptors: a human donor with glioblastoma.

The chain joins TRBV5-1 to TRBJ2-7; TRBD1 matches 7 bases. V was clipped by 4 bases and J by 2 bases; unmatched bases: 9. The CDR3 totals 15 residues. Per the germline V gene, CDR1 is SGHRS and CDR2 is YFSETQ. In nucleotides, the CDR3 is TGCGCCAGCAGCCCGGGGCCAGGGGGTACCTACGAGCAGTACTTC. It translates to CASSPGPGGTYEQYF.

In nucleotides, the CDR3 is TGCGCCAGCAGCCAAGGGATCCGCCGGGAAAATACGCAGTATTTT. Translating gives CASSQGIRRENTQYF. The V and J genes are TRBV4-1 and TRBJ2-3, with a weak D call TRBD2 (5 bases). V was pared by 1 base and J by 7 bases, with 15 bases between. The length of the CDR3 is 15 residues. Germline-derived CDR1 and CDR2 are MGHRA and YSYEKL.

The chain recombines TRBV28 with TRBJ1-1; no firm D call. Germline V gives CDR1 MDHEN, CDR2 SYDVKM. CDR3 length equals 14 residues. Trimming left V 0 bases short and J 8 bases short, with 13 bases between. The CDR3 region is CASSLWPLGREAFF. For the CDR3, the DNA is TGTGCCAGCAGTTTATGGCCCCTGGGCCGGGAAGCTTTCTTT. The variable domain in full, completed from reference TRBV28 and TRBJ1-1, reads DVKVTQSSRYLVKRTGEKVFLECVQDMDHENMFWYRQDPGLGLRLIYFSYDVKMKEKGDIPEGYSVSREKKERFSLILESASTNQTSMYLCASSLWPLGREAFFGQGTRLTVV.

J is TRBJ2-6 and V is TRBV4-1, with D maybe TRBD1 (6 bases). The CDR3 extends over 18 amino acids. The germline V and J ends were trimmed by 4 bases and 0 bases, with 16 bases remaining between them. In germline, CDR1 is MGHRA, CDR2 YSYEKL. In DNA, the CDR3 is TGCGCCAGCAGCCTAGTTGACCAGGGACACTCTGGGGCCAACGTCCTGACTTTC. Translating gives CASSLVDQGHSGANVLTF.

This clone was picked up one time. The chain joins TRBV9 to TRBJ1-6; TRBD1 is a possible D gene (5 bases). V was pared by 2 bases and J by 7 bases, with 13 bases between. There are 15 residues in the CDR3. In germline, CDR1 is SGDLS, CDR2 YYNGEE. The CDR3: CASSVLQGNNSPLHF. In DNA form, the CDR3 reads TGTGCCAGCAGCGTCCTCCAGGGAAACAATTCACCCCTCCACTTT.

The sample holds a few counts of this clone. CDR3 amino acids: CSVDGSGQGDSYEQYF. The CDR3 DNA sequence: TGCAGCGTTGATGGTTCCGGACAGGGCGACTCCTACGAGCAGTACTTC. The V gene is TRBV29-1, the J gene TRBJ2-7; 8 bases are shared with TRBD1. The CDR3 loop spans 16 amino acids. In germline, CDR1 is SQVTM, CDR2 ANQGSEA. The V gene end was trimmed by 3 bases and the J gene end by 0 bases; junction bases not matched to a gene: 10.

The rearrangement links TRBV2 to TRBJ2-7, with D possibly being TRBD1 (6 bases). The CDR3 sequence is 14 residues long. V was pared by 1 base and J by 0 bases, with 7 bases between. CDR1 and CDR2 from the germline V gene are SNHLY and FYNNEI. CDR3: CASSEGDNSYEQYF. The CDR3 region has the DNA TGTGCCAGCAGTGAAGGGGACAACTCCTACGAGCAGTACTTC.

J is TRBJ1-1 and V is TRBV19, with 11 bases aligning to TRBD1. This CDR3 region has 15 residues. V lost 7 bases, J lost 6 bases, and 10 bases stayed unmatched. The V gene's germline CDR1 is LNHDA and CDR2 SQIVND (reference sequence). The CDR3 here is CASTEGTGGRPEAFF. The CDR3 DNA sequence: TGTGCCAGTACGGAGGGGACAGGGGGAAGACCTGAAGCTTTCTTT.

The chain carries TRBV9 and TRBJ2-3, with 8 bases matching TRBD2. The CDR3 has 16 amino acids. The J segment lost 4 bases and the V segment lost 0 bases, leaving 7 bases of the junction unmatched. Per the germline V gene, CDR1 is SGDLS and CDR2 is YYNGEE. In DNA form, the CDR3 reads TGTGCCAGCAGCGTAGGGGTAGCGGGAATCGCAGATACGCAGTATTTT. This encodes CASSVGVAGIADTQYF.

CDR3 sequence (DNA): TGTGCCAGCTCACCAGACAGGGGGCCTTATCAGCCCCAGCATTTT. Protein: CASSPDRGPYQPQHF. This chain joins TRBV18 and TRBJ1-5, with 10 nucleotides matching TRBD1. Looked up from germline, CDR1 is KGHSH and CDR2 is LQKENI. The J segment lost 5 bases and the V segment lost 2 bases, leaving 3 bases of the junction unmatched. The CDR3 consists of 15 residues.

The V call is TRBV28, the J call TRBJ2-5; D ambiguous. The CDR3 extends over 15 amino acids. V lost 2 bases and J 0 bases, leaving 10 bases between the germline ends. The V gene's germline CDR1 is MDHEN and CDR2 SYDVKM. The CDR3 protein is CASSLGQQYQETQYF. The CDR3 nucleotides are TGTGCCAGCAGTTTAGGGCAGCAGTACCAAGAGACCCAGTACTTC.

The rearrangement uses TRBV2 and TRBJ1-2; D gene unclear. Looked up from germline, CDR1 is SNHLY and CDR2 is FYNNEI. The germline V and J ends were trimmed by 8 bases and 7 bases, with 11 bases remaining between them. This CDR3 has 11 amino acids. The DNA of the CDR3 is TGTGCCAGCTCCGACGGGGTTGGCTACACCTTC. The encoded protein is CASSDGVGYTF. Drawing the rest from reference TRBV2 and TRBJ1-2, the complete variable domain is EPEVTQTPSHQVTQMGQEVILRCVPISNHLYFYWYRQILGQKVEFLVSFYNNEISEKSEIFDDQFSVERPDGSNFTLKIRSTKLEDSAMYFCASSDGVGYTFGSGTRLTVV.

The V gene is TRBV10-1, the J gene TRBJ2-5; D is possibly TRBD2 (6 bases). This CDR3 has 13 residues. CDR1 is WNHNN and CDR2 is SYGVQD in the germline V gene (reference sequence). With 3 bases removed from V and 5 bases from J, the gap between germline ends came to 10 bases. CDR3 sequence: CASSEIRGETQYF. CDR3 nucleotide sequence: TGCGCCAGCAGTGAAATTCGGGGGGAGACCCAGTACTTC.

J is TRBJ2-2 and V is TRBV5-1, with 8 nucleotides matching TRBD1. The V gene's germline CDR1 is SGHRS and CDR2 YFSETQ. This CDR3 has 16 amino acids. The ends lost 0 bases at V and 5 bases at J; junction bases unmatched: 6. CDR3 loop: CASSLGGQGRTGELFF. CDR3 DNA: TGCGCCAGCAGCTTGGGAGGACAGGGTCGGACCGGGGAGCTGTTTTTT.

This rearrangement joins TRBV2 to TRBJ2-1; TRBD2 agrees at 7 bases. Trimming removed 3 bases from V and 9 bases from J; junction bases left unmatched: 14. There are 16 residues in the CDR3. Germline assignment: CDR1 SNHLY and CDR2 FYNNEI. The CDR3 spells CASSDLGTTGGSEQFF. The CDR3, as DNA: TGTGCCAGCAGTGACCTCGGGACTACCGGTGGAAGTGAGCAGTTCTTC.

This sequence joins TRBV30 and TRBJ1-1; 10 bases match TRBD1. V lost 1 base, J lost 4 bases, and 18 bases stayed unmatched. The CDR3 consists of 19 residues. Germline values: CDR1 GTSNPN, CDR2 SVGIG (reference sequence). CDR3 DNA sequence: TGTGCCTGGAGTGCCCACCTTCCGCGGACAGGGGGTATGTCCACTGAAGCTTTCTTT. It is translated as CAWSAHLPRTGGMSTEAFF.

This rearrangement joins TRBV27 to TRBJ1-3, with no clear D. The germline gives CDR1 MNHEY, CDR2 SMNVEV (reference sequence). The length of the CDR3 is 13 residues. Between the trimmed V and J ends, which lost 6 bases and 4 bases, there was a span of 10 bases. CDR3 DNA: TGTGCCAGCAGCCCCCCGGGGGGAAACACCATATATTTT. It encodes CASSPPGGNTIYF.

This clone showed up just once. The chain uses TRBV4-2 and TRBJ2-1; TRBD2 agrees at 9 bases. The CDR3 runs 18 residues. V dropped 2 bases and J dropped 0; count of bases not matched to a gene: 8. The V gene's germline CDR1 is LGHNA and CDR2 YNFKEQ. CDR3 nucleotide sequence: TGTGCCAGCAGCCAATTTATGACTAGCGGAGCCTCCTACAATGAGCAGTTCTTC. It is translated as CASSQFMTSGASYNEQFF.

The J gene is TRBJ1-5, the V gene TRBV27; TRBD1 matches 8 bases. The trim removed 3 bases at V and 0 bases at J, leaving 4 bases unmatched. CDR3 length: 16 residues. Germline V gives CDR1 MNHEY, CDR2 SMNVEV (reference sequence). The CDR3 nucleotides read TGTGCCAGCAGTTTGACAGGACAGGGTAGCAATCAGCCCCAGCATTTT. Translating it yields CASSLTGQGSNQPQHF.

J is TRBJ1-5 and V is TRBV30; D is uncertain. Trimming removed 0 bases at V and 2 bases at J, with 5 bases between. Germline V gene lookup returns CDR1 GTSNPN and CDR2 SVGIG (reference sequence). The CDR3 has 13 amino acids. The CDR3 is CAWSVEGNQPQHF. The CDR3 DNA follows: TGTGCCTGGAGTGTAGAGGGCAATCAGCCCCAGCATTTT.

The CDR3 sequence: CASSQAGTDTQYF. The DNA for the CDR3 is TGTGCCAGCAGTCAAGCGGGCACAGATACGCAGTATTTT. This sequence joins TRBV6-5 and TRBJ2-3; tentatively, D is TRBD2 (5 bases). V lost 5 bases and J lost 1, with 7 bases in between. This CDR3 has 13 residues. Germline V gene data show CDR1 as MNHEY and CDR2 as SVGAGI.

Only a few counts were recorded for this clone. The rearrangement links TRBV28 to TRBJ2-4; 10 bases match TRBD1. There are 15 residues in the CDR3. With V trimmed by 6 bases and J by 2 bases, 4 bases remained unmatched. Germline lookup yields CDR1 MDHEN and CDR2 SYDVKM. CDR3 loop: CASRSGQGTKNIQYF. The CDR3, as DNA: TGTGCCAGCAGATCGGGACAGGGGACCAAAAACATTCAGTACTTC.